This T cell receptor (beta chain) was observed in a study of cytomegalovirus exposure and HLA in healthy donors. Turning to the study itself: As released early, the data held 70 million to 95 million unique TCRs from HLA-typed donors.

Overall study results and limits: TCR beta chains numbering some 150 were designated cytomegalovirus-associated.

Both 60 Vbeta primers and 13 Jbeta primers went into the PCR. Per the study methods: Unique TCR beta chains totaled approximately 83 million in a later count, with approximately 11 million of them shared. Generated by immunoSEQ multiplex PCR, the TCRdb table keeps only in-frame clones and is missing some. V and J calls and clone size are copied from that table; D and trimming were computed from the DNA. Here the sample spans roughly 130,000 clones, approximately 61% being singletons. With regard to this clone: Its specificity is unknown.

This CDR3 has 15 residues. Trimming cost V 1 base and J 5 bases; bases outside gene matches: 7. The germline V gene encodes CDR1 LGHNA and CDR2 YNFKEQ. The sequenced sample consisted of PBMCs. The sequence derives from a man aged 30-40 years in good health and CMV-seropositive. The J gene is TRBJ2-7, the V gene TRBV4-2; 8 bases line up with TRBD2. This CDR3 is CASSQASAGVNEQYF. The DNA for the CDR3 is TGTGCCAGCAGCCAAGCATCAGCGGGGGTAAACGAGCAGTACTTC.